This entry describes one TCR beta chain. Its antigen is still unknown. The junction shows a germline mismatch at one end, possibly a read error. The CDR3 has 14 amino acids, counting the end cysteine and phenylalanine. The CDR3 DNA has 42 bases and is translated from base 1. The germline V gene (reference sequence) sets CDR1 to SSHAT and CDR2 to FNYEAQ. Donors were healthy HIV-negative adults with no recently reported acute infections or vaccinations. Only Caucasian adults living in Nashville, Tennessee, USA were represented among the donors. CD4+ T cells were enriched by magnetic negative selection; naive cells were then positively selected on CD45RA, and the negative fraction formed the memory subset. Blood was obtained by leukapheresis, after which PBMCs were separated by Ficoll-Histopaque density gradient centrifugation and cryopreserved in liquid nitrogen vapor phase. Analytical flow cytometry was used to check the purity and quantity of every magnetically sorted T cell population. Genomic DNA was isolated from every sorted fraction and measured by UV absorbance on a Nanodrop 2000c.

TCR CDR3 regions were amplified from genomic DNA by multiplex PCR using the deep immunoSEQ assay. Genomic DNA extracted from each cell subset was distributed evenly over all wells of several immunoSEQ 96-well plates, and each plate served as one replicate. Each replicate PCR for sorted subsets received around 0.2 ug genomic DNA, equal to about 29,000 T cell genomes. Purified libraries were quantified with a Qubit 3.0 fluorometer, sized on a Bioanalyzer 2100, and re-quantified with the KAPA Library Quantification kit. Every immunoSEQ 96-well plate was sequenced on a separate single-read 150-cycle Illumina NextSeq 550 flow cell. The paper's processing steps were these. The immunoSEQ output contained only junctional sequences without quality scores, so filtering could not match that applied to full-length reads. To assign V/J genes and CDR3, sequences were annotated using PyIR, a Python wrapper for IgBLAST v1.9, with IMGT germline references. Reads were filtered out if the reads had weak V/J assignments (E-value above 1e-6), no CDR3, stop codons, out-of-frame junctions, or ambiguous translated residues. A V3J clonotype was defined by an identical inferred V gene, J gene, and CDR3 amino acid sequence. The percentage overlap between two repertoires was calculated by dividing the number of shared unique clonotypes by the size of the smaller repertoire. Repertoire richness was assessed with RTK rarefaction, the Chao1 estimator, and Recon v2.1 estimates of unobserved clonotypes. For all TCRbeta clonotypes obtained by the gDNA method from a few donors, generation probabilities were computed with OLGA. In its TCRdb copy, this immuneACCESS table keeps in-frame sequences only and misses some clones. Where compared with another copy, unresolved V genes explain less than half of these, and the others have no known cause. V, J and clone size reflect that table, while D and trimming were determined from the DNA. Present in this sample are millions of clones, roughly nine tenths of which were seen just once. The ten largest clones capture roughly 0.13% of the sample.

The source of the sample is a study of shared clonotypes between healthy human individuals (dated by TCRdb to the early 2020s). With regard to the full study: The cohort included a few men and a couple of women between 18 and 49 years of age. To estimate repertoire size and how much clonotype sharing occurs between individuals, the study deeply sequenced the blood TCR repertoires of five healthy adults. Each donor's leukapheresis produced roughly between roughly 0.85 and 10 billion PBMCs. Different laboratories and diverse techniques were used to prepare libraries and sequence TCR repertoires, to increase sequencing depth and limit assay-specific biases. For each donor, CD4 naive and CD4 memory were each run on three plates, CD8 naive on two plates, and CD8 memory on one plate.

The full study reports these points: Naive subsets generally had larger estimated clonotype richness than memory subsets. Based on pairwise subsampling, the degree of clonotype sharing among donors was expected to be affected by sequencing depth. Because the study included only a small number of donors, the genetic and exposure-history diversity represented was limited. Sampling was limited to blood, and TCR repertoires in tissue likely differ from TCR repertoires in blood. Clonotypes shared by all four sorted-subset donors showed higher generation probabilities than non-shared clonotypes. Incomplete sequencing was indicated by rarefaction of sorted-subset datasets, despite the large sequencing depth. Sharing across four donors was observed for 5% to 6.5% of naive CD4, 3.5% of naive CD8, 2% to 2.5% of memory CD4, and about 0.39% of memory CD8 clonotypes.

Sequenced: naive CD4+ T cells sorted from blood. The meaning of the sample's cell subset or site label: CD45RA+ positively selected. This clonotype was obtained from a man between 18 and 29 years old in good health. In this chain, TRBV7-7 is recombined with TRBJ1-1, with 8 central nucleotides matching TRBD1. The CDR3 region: CASSPGQGNTEAFF. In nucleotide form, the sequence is TGTGCTAGCAGCCCCGGACAGGGGAACACTGAAGCTTTCTTT.